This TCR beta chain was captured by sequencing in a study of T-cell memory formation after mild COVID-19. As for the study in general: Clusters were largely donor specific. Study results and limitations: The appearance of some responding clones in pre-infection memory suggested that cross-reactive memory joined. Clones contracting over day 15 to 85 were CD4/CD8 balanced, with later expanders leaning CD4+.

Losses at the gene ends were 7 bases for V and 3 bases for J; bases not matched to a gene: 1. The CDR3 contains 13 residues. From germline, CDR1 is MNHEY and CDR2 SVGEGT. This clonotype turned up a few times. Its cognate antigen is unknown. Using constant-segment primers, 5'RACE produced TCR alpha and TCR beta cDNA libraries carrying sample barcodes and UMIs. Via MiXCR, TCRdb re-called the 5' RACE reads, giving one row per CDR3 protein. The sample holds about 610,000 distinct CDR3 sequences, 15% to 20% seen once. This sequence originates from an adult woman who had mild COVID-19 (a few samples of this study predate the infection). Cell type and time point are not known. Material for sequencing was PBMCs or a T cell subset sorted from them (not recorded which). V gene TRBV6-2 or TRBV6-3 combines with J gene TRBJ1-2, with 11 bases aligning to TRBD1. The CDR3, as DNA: TGTGCCAGCATGGGACAGGGGGACTATGGCTACACCTTC. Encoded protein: CASMGQGDYGYTF.